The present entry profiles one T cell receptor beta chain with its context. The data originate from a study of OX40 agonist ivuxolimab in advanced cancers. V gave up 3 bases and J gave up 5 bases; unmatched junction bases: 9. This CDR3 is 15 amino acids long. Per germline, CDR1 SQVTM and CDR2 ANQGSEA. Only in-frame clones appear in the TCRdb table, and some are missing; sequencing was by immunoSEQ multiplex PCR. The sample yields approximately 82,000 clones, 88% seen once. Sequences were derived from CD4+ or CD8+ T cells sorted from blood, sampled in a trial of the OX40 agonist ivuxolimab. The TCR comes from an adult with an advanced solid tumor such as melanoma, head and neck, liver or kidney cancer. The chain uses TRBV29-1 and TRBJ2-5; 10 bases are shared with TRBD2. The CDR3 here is CSVDFTSGNPETQYF. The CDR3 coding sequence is TGCAGCGTTGATTTTACTAGCGGGAATCCCGAGACCCAGTACTTC.